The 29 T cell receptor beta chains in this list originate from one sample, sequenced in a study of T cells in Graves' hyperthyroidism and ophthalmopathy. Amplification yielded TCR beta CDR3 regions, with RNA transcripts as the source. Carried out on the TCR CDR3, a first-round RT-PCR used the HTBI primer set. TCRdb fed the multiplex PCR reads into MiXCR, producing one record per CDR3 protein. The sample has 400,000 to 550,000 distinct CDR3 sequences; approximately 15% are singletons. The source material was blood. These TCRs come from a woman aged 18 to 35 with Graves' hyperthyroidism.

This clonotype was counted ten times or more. CDR3 region: CASSLGAVPYNEQFF. CDR3 bases: TGTGCCAGCAGTTTGGGAGCGGTTCCCTACAATGAGCAGTTCTTC. The V call is TRBV27, the J call TRBJ2-1, with D perhaps TRBD2 (5 bases). V was trimmed by 3 bases and J by 2 bases, leaving 11 bases between them. CDR1 and CDR2 (germline): MNHEY, SMNVEV (reference sequence). This CDR3 contains 15 residues.

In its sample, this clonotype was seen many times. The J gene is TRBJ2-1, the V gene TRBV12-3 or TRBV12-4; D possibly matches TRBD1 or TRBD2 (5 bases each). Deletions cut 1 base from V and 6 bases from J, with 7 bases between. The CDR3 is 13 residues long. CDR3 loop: CASSLGGVNEQFF. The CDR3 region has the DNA TGTGCCAGCAGTTTAGGAGGGGTCAATGAGCAGTTCTTC.

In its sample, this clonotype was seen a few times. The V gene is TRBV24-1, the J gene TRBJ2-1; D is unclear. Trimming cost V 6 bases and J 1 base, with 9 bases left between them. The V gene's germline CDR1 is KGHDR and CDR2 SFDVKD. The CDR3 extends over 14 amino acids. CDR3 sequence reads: CATSTRSSYNEQFF. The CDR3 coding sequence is TGTGCCACCAGTACGAGGAGTTCCTACAATGAGCAGTTCTTC.

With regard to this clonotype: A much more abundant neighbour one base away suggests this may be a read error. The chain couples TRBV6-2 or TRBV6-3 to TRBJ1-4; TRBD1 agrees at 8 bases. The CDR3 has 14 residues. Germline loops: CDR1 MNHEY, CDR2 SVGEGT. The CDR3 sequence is CASRLGQVNEELFF. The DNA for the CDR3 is TGTGCCAGCAGATTGGGACAGGTCAATGAAGAACTGTTTTTT.

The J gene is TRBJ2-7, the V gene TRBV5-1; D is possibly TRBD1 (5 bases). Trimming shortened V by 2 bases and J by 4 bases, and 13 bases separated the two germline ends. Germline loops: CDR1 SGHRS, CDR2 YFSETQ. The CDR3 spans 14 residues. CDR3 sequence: CASSLQDGTYEQYF. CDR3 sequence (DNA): TGCGCCAGCAGCTTACAGGACGGTACTTACGAGCAGTACTTC.

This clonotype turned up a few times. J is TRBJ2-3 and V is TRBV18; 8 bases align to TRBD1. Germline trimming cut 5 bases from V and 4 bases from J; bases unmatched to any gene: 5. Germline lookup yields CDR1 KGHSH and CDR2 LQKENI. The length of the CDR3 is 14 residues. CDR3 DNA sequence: TGTGCCAGCTCATCGACAGGGGAACCAGATACGCAGTATTTT. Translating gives CASSSTGEPDTQYF.

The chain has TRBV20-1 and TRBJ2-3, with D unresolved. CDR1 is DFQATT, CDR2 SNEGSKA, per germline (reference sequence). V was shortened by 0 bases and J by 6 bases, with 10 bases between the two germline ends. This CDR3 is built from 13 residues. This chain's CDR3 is CSARDLTLDTQYF. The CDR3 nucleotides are TGCAGTGCTAGAGATCTGACGCTGGATACGCAGTATTTT.

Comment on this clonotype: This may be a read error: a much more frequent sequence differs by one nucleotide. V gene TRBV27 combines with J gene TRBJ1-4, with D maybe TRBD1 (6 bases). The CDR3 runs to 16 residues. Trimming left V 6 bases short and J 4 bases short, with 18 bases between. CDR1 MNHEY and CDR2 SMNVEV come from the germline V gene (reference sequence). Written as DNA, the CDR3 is TGTGCCAGCAGGACTACGGGACATGGGTATAATGAAAAACTGTTTTTT. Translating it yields CASRTTGHGYNEKLFF.

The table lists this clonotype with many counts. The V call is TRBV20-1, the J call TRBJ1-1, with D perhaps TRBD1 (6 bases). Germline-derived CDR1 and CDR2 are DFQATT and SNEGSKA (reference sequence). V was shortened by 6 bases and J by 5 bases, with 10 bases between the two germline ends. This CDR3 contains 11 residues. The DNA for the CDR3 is TGCAGTGCACCCAGGGGAACTGAAGCTTTCTTT. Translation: CSAPRGTEAFF.

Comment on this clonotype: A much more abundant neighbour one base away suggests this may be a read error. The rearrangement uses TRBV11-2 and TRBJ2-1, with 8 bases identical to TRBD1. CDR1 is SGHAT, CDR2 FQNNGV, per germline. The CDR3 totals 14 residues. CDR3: CASSLGDRRNERFF. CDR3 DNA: TGTGCCAGCAGCTTAGGGGACAGGCGGAATGAGCGGTTCTTC. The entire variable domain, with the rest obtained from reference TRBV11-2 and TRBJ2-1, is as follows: EAGVAQSPRYKIIEKRQSVAFWCNPISGHATLYWYQQILGQGPKLLIQFQNNGVVDDSQLPKDRFSAERLKGVDSTLKIQPAKLEDSAVYLCASSLGDRRNERFFGPGTRLTVL.

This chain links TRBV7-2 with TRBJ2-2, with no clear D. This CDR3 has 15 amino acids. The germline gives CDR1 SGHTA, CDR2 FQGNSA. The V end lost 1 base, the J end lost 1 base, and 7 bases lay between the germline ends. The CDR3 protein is CASSLVWLNTGELFF. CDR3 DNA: TGTGCCAGCAGCTTAGTCTGGCTGAACACCGGGGAGCTGTTTTTT.

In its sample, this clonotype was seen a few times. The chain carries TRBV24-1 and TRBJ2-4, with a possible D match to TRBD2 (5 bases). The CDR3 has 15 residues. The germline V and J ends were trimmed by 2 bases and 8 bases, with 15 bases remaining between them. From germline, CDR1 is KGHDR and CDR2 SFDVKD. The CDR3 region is CATSDWNSGRDIQYF. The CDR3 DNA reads TGTGCCACCAGTGATTGGAACAGCGGACGAGACATTCAGTACTTC.

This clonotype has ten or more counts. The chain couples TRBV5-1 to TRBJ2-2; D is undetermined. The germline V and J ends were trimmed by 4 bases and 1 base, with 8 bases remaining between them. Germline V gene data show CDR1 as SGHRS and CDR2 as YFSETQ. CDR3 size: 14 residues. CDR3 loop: CASSRDQNTGELFF. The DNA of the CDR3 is TGCGCCAGCAGCAGAGACCAGAACACCGGGGAGCTGTTTTTT. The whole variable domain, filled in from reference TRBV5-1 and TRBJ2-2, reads KAGVTQTPRYLIKTRGQQVTLSCSPISGHRSVSWYQQTPGQGLQFLFEYFSETQRNKGNFPGRFSGRQFSNSRSEMNVSTLELGDSALYLCASSRDQNTGELFFGEGSRLTVL.

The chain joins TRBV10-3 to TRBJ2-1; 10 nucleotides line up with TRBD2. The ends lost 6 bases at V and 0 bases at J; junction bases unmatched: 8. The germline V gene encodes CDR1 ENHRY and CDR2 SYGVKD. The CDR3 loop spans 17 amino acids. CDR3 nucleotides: TGTGCCATCAGCGCTAGCGGGGGTGGCAGCTCCTACAATGAGCAGTTCTTC. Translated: CAISASGGGSSYNEQFF.

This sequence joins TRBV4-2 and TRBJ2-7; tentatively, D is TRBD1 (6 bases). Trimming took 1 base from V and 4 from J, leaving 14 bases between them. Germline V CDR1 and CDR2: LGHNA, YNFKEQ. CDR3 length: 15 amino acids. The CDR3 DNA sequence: TGTGCCAGCAGCCAAGTGTCGACAGGCAGTTACGAGCAGTACTTC. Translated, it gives CASSQVSTGSYEQYF.

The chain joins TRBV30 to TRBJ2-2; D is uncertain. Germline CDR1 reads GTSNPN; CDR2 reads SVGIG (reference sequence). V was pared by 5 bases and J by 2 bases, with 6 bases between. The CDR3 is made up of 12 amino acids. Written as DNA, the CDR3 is TGTGCCTGGTTGGGCAACACCGGGGAGCTGTTTTTT. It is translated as CAWLGNTGELFF.

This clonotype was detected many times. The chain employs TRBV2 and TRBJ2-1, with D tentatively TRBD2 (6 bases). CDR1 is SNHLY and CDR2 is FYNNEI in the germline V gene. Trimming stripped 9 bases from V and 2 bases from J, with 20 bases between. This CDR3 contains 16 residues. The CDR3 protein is CASAVQGGVTYNEQFF. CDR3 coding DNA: TGTGCCAGTGCGGTCCAGGGAGGTGTCACCTACAATGAGCAGTTCTTC.

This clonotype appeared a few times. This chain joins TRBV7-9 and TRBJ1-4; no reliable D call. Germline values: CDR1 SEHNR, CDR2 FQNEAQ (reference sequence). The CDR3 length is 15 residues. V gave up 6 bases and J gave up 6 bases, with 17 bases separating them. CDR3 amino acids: CASSKERGIDEKLFF. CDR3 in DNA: TGTGCCAGCAGTAAAGAGCGGGGAATAGATGAAAAACTGTTTTTT.

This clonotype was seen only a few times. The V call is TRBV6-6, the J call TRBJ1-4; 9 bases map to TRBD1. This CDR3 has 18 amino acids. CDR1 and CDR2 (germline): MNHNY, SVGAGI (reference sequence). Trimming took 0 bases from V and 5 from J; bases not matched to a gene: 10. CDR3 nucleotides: TGTGCCAGCAGTTACTCCCCCCTGGGGACAGGGCAAAATGAAAAACTGTTTTTT. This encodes CASSYSPLGTGQNEKLFF.

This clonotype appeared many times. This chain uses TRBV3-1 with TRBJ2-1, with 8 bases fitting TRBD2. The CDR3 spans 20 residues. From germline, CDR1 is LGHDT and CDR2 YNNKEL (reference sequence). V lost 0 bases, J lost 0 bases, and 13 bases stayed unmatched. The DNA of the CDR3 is TGTGCCAGCAGCCAAGATACCAGCGGGAGTTTCCTGAGCTCCTACAATGAGCAGTTCTTC. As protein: CASSQDTSGSFLSSYNEQFF.

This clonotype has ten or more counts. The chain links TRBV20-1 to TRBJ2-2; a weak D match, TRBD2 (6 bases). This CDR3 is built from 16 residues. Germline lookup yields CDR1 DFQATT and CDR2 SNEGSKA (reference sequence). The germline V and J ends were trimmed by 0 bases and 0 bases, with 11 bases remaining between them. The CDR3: CSAREWGGTNTGELFF. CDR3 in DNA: TGCAGTGCTAGAGAATGGGGCGGGACGAACACCGGGGAGCTGTTTTTT.

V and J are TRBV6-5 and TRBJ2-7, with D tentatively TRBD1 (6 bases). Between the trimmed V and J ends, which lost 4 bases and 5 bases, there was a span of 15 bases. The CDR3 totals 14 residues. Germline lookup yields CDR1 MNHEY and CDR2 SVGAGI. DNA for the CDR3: TGTGCCAGCAGTTCGAGACAGGAAGGTGACGAGCAGTACGTC. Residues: CASSSRQEGDEQYV.

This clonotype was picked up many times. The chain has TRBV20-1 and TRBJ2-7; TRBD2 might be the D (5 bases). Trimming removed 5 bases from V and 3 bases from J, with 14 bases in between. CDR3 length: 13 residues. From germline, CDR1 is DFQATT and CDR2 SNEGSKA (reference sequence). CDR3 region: CSAGSISSYEQYF. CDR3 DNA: TGCAGTGCTGGGAGCATCTCAAGCTACGAGCAGTACTTC.

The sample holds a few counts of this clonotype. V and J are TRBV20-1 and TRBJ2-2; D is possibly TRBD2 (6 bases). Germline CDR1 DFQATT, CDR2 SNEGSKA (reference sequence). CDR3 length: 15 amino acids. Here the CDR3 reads CRSVPDYVRGGELFF. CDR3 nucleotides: TGCCGGTCGGTCCCGGACTACGTTAGGGGAGGGGAGCTGTTTTTT.

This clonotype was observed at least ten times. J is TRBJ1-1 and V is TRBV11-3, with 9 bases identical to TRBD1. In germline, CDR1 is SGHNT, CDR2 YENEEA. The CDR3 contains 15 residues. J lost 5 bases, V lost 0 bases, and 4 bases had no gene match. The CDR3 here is CASSLDTTGGTEAFF. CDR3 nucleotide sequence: TGTGCCAGCAGCTTAGATACGACAGGGGGGACTGAAGCTTTCTTT. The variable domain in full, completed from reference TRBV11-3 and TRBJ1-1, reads EAGVVQSPRYKIIEKKQPVAFWCNPISGHNTLYWYLQNLGQGPELLIRYENEEAVDDSQLPKDRFSAERLKGVDSTLKIQPAELGDSAVYLCASSLDTTGGTEAFFGQGTRLTVV.

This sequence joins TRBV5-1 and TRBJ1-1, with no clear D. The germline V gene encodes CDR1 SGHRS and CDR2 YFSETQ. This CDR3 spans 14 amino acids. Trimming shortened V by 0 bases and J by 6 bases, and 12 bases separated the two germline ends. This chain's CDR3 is CASSLGQLTSEAFF. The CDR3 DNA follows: TGCGCCAGCAGCTTGGGGCAGCTTACCTCTGAAGCTTTCTTT.

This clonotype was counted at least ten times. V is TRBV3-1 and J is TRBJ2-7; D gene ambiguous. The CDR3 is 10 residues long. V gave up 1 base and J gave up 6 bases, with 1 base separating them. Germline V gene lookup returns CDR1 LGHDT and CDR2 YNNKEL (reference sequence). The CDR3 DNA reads TGTGCCAGCAGCCAAGGCGAGCAGTACTTC. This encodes CASSQGEQYF.

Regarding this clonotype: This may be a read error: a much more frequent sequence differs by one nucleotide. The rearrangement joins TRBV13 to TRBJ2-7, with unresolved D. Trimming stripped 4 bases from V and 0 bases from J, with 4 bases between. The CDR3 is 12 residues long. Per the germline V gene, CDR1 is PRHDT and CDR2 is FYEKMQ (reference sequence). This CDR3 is CASSWNSYEQYF. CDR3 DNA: TGTGCCAGCAGCTGGAACTCCTACGAGCAGTACTTC.

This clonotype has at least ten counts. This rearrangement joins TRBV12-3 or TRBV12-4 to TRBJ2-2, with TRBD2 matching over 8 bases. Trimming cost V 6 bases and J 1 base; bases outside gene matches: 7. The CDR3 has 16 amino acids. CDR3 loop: CASSRLTSVNTGELFF. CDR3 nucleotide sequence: TGTGCCAGCAGCCGACTGACTAGCGTGAACACCGGGGAGCTGTTTTTT.